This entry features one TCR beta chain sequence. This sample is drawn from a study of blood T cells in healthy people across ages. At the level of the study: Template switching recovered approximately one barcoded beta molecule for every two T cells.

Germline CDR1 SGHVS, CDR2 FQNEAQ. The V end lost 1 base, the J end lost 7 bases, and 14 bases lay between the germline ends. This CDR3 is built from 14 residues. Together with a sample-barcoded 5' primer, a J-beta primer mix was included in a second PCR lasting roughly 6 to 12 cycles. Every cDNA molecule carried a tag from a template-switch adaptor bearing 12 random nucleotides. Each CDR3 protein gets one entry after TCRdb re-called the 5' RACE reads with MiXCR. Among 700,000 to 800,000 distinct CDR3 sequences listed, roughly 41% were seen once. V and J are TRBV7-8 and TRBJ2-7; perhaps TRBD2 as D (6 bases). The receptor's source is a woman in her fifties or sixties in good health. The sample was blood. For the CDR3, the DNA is TGTGCCAGCAGCTTAGGGGACTTATACAATGAGCAGTACTTC. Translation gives CASSLGDLYNEQYF.